The T cell receptor beta chain described here comes from a study of control samples from healthy donors and cancer patients. Sequenced by immunoSEQ multiplex PCR; TCRdb stores in-frame clones only, minus some. Of over 150,000 clones in the sample, around 90% were seen once. This clone was detected only a few times. Germline lookup yields CDR1 SNHLY and CDR2 FYNNEI. Between the trimmed V and J ends, which lost 7 bases and 4 bases, there was a span of 13 bases. The CDR3 consists of 13 residues. The TCR was taken from a man aged 25-45 years in good health. Sequencing was carried out using blood. The chain carries TRBV2 and TRBJ1-2, with a weak D call TRBD1 (5 bases). DNA for the CDR3: TGTGCCAGCAAGGCCAGGGTGGGCTATGGCTACACCTTC. Protein sequence: CASKARVGYGYTF. The full variable domain, in which reference TRBV2 and TRBJ1-2 provide the parts outside the CDR3, is EPEVTQTPSHQVTQMGQEVILRCVPISNHLYFYWYRQILGQKVEFLVSFYNNEISEKSEIFDDQFSVERPDGSNFTLKIRSTKLEDSAMYFCASKARVGYGYTFGSGTRLTVV.